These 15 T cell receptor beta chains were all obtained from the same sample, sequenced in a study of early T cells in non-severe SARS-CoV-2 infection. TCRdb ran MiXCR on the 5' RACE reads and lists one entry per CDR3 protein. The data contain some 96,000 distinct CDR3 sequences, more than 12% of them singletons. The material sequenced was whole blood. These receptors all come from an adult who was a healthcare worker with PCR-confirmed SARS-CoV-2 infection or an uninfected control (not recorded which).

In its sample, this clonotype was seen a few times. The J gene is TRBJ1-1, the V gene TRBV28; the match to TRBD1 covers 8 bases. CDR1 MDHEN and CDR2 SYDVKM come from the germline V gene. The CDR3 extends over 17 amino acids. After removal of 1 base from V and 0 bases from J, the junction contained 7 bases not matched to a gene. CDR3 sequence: CASSLYGQGAMNTEAFF. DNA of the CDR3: TGTGCCAGCAGTTTATACGGACAGGGAGCCATGAACACTGAAGCTTTCTTT. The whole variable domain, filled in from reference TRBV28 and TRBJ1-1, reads DVKVTQSSRYLVKRTGEKVFLECVQDMDHENMFWYRQDPGLGLRLIYFSYDVKMKEKGDIPEGYSVSREKKERFSLILESASTNQTSMYLCASSLYGQGAMNTEAFFGQGTRLTVV.

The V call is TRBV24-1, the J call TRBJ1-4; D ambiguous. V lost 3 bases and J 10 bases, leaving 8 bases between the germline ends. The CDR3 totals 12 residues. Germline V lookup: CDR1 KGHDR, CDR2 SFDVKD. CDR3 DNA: TGTGCCACCAGTGATCCCAGTGGAAAACTGTTTTTT. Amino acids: CATSDPSGKLFF.

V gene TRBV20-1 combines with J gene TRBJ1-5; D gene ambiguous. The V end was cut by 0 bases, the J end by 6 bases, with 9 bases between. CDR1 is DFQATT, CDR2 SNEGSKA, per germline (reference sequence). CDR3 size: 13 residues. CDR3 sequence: CSARDEHIQPQHF. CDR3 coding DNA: TGCAGTGCTAGAGATGAGCACATTCAGCCCCAGCATTTT.

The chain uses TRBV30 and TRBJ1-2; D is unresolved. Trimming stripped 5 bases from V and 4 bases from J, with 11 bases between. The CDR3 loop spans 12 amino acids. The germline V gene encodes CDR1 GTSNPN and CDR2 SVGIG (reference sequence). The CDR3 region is CAWEGRSYGYTF. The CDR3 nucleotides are TGTGCCTGGGAAGGACGGAGCTATGGCTACACCTTC.

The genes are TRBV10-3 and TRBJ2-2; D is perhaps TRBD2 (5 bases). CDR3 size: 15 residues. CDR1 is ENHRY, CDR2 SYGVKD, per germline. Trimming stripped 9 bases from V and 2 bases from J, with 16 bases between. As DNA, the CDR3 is TGTGCCATGGCCCCCTTTCGGGATAACACCGGGGAGCTGTTTTTT. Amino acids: CAMAPFRDNTGELFF.

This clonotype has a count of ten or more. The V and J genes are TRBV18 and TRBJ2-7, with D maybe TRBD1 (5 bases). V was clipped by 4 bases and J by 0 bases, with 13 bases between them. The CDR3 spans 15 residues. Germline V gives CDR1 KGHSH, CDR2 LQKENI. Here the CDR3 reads CASSRTTLSSYEQYF. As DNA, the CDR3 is TGTGCCAGCTCACGGACAACCCTAAGCTCCTACGAGCAGTACTTC.

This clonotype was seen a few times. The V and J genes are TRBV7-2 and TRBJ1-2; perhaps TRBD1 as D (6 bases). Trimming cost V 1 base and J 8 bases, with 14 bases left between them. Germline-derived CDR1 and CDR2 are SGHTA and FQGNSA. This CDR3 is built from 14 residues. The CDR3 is CASSLETGPNGYTF. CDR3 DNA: TGTGCCAGCAGCTTAGAAACAGGGCCAAACGGCTACACCTTC.

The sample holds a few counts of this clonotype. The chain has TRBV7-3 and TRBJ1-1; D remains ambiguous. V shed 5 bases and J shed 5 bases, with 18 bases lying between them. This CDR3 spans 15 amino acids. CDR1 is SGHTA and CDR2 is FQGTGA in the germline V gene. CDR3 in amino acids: CASSLTPIVGTEAFF. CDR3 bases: TGTGCCAGCAGCCTTACACCCATAGTGGGGACTGAAGCTTTCTTT. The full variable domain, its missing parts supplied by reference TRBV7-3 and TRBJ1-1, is GAGVSQTPSNKVTEKGKYVELRCDPISGHTALYWYRQSLGQGPEFLIYFQGTGAADDSGLPNDRFFAVRPEGSVSTLKIQRTERGDSAVYLCASSLTPIVGTEAFFGQGTRLTVV.

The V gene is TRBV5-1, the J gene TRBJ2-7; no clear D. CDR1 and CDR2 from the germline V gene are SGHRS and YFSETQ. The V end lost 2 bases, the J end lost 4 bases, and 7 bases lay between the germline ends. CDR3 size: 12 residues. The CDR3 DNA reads TGCGCCAGCAGCTTAAATATTTACGAGCAGTACTTC. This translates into CASSLNIYEQYF.

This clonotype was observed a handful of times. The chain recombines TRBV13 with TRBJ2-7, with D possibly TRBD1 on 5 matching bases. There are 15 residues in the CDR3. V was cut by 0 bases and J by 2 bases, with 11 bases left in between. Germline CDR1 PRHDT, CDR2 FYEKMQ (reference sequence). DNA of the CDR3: TGTGCCAGCAGCTTAGGTCTGGGCAGGGCCTACGAGCAGTACTTC. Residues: CASSLGLGRAYEQYF.

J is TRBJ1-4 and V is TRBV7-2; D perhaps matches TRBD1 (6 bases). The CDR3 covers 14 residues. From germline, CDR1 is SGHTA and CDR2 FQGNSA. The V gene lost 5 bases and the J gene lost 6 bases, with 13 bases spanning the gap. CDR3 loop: CASSTGPNDEKLFF. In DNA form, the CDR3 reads TGTGCCAGCAGCACAGGGCCGAATGATGAAAAACTGTTTTTT.

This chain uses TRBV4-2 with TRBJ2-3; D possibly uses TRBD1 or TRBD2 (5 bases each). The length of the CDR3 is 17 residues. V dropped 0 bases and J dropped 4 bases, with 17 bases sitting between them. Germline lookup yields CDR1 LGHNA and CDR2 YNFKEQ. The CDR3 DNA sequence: TGTGCCAGCAGCCAAGATGGGGCGGCTAGCATGCCAGATACGCAGTATTTT. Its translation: CASSQDGAASMPDTQYF.

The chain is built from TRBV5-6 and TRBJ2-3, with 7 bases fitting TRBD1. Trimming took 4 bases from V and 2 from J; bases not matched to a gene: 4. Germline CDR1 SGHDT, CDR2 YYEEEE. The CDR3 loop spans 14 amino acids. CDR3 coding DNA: TGTGCCAGCAGCCGAACAGGGGACACAGATACGCAGTATTTT. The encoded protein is CASSRTGDTDTQYF.

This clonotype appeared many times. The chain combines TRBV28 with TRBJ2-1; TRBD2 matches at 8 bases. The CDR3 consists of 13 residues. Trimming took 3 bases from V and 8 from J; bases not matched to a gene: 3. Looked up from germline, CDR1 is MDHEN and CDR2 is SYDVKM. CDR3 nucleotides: TGTGCCAGCAGTTTGGCCGGGAGGGATGAGCAGTTCTTC. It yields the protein CASSLAGRDEQFF.

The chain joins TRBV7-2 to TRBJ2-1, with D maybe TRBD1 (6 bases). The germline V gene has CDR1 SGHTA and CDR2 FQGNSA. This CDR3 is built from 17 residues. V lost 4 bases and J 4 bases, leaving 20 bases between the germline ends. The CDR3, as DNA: TGTGCCAGCAGCTCGCCCCCCGGGACACGCAAATACAATGAGCAGTTCTTC. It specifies CASSSPPGTRKYNEQFF.